Below, 3 T cell receptor beta chains from the same sample are listed, as sequenced in a study of blood T cells in healthy people across ages. With a J-beta primer mix and a sample-barcoded 5' primer, a second PCR ran 7 to 11 cycles. Via MiXCR, TCRdb re-called the 5' RACE reads, giving one row per CDR3 protein. The sample shows some 1.5 million distinct CDR3 sequences, 25% to 30% of them seen only once. Sequencing was done on a sample of blood. The receptors were gathered from a woman under 40 in good health.

This clonotype showed up many times. The V call is TRBV5-1, the J call TRBJ2-4; D may be TRBD1 or TRBD2 (7 bases each). This CDR3 spans 15 amino acids. Germline V lookup: CDR1 SGHRS, CDR2 YFSETQ. Trimming removed 0 bases at V and 9 bases at J, with 16 bases between. CDR3 residues: CASSLDAGAGGIQYF. In nucleotides, the CDR3 is TGCGCCAGCAGCTTGGACGCGGGAGCAGGGGGCATTCAGTACTTC.

This clonotype showed up just a few times. The rearrangement uses TRBV12-3 or TRBV12-4 and TRBJ2-1; D is perhaps TRBD1 or TRBD2 (6 bases each). This CDR3 is built from 17 residues. V shed 4 bases and J shed 5 bases, with 21 bases lying between them. The CDR3 protein is CASSWSGWGAVHNEQFF. CDR3 in DNA: TGTGCCAGCAGTTGGAGCGGTTGGGGGGCCGTCCACAATGAGCAGTTCTTC.

For this clonotype: Germline and junction disagree at one end, which may indicate a read error. This chain links TRBV24-1 with TRBJ2-1; 7 bases fit TRBD1. CDR3 length: 16 residues. Germline-derived CDR1 and CDR2 are KGHDR and SFDVKD. The CDR3 DNA is TGTGCCACCAGTGCTTTGAGAGGGCAGGGGGTTCTTGAGCAGTTCTTC. It yields the protein CATSALRGQGVLEQFF.